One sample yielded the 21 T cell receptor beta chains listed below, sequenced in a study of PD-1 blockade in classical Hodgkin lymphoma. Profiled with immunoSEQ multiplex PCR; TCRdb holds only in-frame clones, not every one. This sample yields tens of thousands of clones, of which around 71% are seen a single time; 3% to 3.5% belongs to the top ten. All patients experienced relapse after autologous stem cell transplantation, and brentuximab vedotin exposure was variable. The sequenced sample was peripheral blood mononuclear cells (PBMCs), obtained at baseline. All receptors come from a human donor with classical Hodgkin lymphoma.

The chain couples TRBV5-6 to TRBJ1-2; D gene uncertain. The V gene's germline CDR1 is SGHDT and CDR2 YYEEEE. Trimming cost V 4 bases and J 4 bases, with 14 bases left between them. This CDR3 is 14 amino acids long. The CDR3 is CASSPQREVYGYTF. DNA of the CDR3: TGTGCCAGCAGCCCCCAAAGGGAGGTCTATGGCTACACCTTC.

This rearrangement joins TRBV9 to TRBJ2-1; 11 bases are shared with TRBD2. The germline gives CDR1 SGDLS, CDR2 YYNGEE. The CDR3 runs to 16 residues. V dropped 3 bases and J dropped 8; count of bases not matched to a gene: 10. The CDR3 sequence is CASSADSGRAEDEQFF. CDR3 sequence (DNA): TGTGCCAGCAGCGCAGATAGCGGGAGGGCCGAGGATGAGCAGTTCTTC.

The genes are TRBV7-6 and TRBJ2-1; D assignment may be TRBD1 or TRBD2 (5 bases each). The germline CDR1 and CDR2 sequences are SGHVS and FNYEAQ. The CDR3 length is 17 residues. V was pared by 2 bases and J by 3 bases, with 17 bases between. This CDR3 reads CASSLISGTDDYNEQFF. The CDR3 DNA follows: TGTGCCAGCAGCTTAATTTCCGGGACGGATGACTACAATGAGCAGTTCTTC.

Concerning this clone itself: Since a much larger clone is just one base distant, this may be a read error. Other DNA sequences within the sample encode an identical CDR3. The CDR3 loop is CASSLVGDFTF. The CDR3 bases are TGTGCCAGTAGTTTGGTTGGGGATTTCACCTTC. V is TRBV28 and J is TRBJ1-2; D gene unclear. Germline V lookup: CDR1 MDHEN, CDR2 SYDVKM. The CDR3 contains 11 residues.

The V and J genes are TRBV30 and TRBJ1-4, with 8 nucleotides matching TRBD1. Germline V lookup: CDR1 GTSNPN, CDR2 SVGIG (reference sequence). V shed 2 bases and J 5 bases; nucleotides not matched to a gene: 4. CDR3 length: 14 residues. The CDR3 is CAWSRGTGNEKLFF. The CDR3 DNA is TGTGCCTGGAGTAGGGGGACAGGAAATGAAAAACTGTTTTTT.

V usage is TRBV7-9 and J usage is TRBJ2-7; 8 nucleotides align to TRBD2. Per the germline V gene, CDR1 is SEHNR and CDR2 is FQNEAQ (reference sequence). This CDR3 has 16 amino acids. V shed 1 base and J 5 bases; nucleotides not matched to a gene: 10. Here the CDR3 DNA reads TGTGCCAGCAGCTTAGGGGTAGTTAGCGGGATGGACGAGCAGTACTTC. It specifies CASSLGVVSGMDEQYF.

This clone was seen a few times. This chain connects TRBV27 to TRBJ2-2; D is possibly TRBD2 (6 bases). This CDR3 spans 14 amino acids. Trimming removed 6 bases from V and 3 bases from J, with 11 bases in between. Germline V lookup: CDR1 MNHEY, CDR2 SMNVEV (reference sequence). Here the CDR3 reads CASSHSGYTGELFF. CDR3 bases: TGTGCCAGCAGCCATAGCGGTTACACCGGGGAGCTGTTTTTT.

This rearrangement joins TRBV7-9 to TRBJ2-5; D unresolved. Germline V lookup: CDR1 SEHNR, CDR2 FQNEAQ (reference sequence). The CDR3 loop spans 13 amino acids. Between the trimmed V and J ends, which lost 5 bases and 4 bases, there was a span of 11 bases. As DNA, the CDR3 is TGTGCCAGCAGCCCCCTCCCGGCAGAGACCCAGTACTTC. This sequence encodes CASSPLPAETQYF.

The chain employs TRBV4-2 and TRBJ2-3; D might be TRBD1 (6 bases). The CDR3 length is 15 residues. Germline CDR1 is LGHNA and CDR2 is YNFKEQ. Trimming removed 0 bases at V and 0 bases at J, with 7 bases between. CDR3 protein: CASSQDGGSTDTQYF. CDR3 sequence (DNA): TGTGCCAGCAGCCAAGATGGGGGCAGCACAGATACGCAGTATTTT.

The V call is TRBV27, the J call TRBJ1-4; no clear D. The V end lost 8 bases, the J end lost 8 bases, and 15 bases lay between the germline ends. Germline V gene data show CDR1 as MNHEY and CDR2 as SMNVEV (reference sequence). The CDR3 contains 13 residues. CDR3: CASGDGLTEKLFF. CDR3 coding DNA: TGTGCCAGCGGCGACGGGCTGACAGAAAAACTGTTTTTT.

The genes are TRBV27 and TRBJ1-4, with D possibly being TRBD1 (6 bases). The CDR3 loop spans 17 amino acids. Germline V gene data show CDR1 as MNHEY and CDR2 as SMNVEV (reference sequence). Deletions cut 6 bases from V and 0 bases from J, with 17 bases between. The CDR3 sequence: CASRSTSDRSTNEKLFF. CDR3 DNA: TGTGCCAGCAGATCCACTTCAGACAGGTCAACTAATGAAAAACTGTTTTTT.

Here the CDR3 DNA reads TGTGCCAGCAGCTACAATGAGCAGTTCTTC. This codes for CASSYNEQFF. This chain connects TRBV6-1 to TRBJ2-1; D unclear. V dropped 6 bases and J dropped 3 bases, with 0 bases sitting between them. CDR3 length: 10 amino acids. Germline CDR1 and CDR2: MNHNS and SASEGT.

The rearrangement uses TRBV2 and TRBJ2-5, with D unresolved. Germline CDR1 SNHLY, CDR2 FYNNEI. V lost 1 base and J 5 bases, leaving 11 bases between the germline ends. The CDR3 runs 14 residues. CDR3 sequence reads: CASSEGMLRETQYF. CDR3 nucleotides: TGTGCCAGCAGTGAAGGGATGCTCCGGGAGACCCAGTACTTC.

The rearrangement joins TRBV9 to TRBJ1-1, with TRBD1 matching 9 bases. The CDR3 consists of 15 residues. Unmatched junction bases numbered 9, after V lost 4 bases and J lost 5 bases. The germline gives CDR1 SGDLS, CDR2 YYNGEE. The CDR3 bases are TGTGCCAGCAGCCCACAGGGGGCGGTGGTTACTGAAGCTTTCTTT. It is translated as CASSPQGAVVTEAFF.

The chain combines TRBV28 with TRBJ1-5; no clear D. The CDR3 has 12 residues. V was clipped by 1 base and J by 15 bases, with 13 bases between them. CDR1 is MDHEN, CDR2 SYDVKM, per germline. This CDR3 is CASSLSTVSRHF. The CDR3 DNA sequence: TGTGCCAGCAGTTTATCCACAGTGAGCCGGCATTTT.

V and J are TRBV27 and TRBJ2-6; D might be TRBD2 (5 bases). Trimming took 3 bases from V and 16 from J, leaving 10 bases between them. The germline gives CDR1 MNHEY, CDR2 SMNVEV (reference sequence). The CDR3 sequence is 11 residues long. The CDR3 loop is CASSFRGELTF. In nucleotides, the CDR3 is TGTGCCAGCAGTTTTCGGGGAGAGCTGACTTTC.

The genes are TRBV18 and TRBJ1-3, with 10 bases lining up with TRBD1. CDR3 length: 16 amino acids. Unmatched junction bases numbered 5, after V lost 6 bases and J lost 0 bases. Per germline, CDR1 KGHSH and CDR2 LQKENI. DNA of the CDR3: TGTGCCAGCTCGGGACAGGGGTTACCCTCTGGAAACACCATATATTTT. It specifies CASSGQGLPSGNTIYF.

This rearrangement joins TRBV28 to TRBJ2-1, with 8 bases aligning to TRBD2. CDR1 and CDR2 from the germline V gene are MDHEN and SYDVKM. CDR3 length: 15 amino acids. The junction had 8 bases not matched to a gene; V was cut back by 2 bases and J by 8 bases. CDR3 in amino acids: CASSLGAGELDEQFF. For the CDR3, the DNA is TGTGCCAGCAGTTTAGGAGCGGGAGAACTCGATGAGCAGTTCTTC.

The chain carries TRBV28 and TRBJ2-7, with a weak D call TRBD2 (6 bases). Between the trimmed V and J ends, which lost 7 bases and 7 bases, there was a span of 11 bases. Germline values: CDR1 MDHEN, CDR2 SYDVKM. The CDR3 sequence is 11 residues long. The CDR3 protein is CASKDYREQYF. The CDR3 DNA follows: TGTGCCAGCAAGGACTATAGGGAGCAGTACTTC.

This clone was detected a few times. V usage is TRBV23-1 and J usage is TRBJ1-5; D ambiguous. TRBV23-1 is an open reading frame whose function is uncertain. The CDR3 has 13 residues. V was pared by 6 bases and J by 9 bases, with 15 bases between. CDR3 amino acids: CASRFSNRRPQHF. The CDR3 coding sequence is TGCGCCAGCAGGTTCAGTAATCGGCGGCCCCAGCATTTT.

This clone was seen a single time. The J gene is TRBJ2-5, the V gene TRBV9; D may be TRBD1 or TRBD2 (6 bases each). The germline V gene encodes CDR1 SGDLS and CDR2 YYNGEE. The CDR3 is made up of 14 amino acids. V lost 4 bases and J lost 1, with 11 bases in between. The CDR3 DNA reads TGTGCCAGCAGCTTGGGGGGCTTCCAAGAGACCCAGTACTTC. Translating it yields CASSLGGFQETQYF.